In its sample, the clone carrying this T cell receptor (beta chain) was seen a few times. Amplification of TCR beta CDR3 regions used RNA as the template. Primed by the HTBI set, a first-round RT-PCR was run on the TCR CDR3. TCRdb used MiXCR to reprocess the multiplex PCR reads, holding one entry per CDR3 protein. The sample consists of about half a million distinct CDR3 sequences, nearly 20% of them appearing once. The sample is drawn from a study of T cells in Graves' hyperthyroidism and ophthalmopathy. The TCR was taken from a man aged 35 to 55 with Graves' ophthalmopathy. Sequencing was carried out using blood.

The CDR3 is CASSYPPQGATYEQYF. The CDR3 DNA follows: TGTGCCAGCAGTTACCCCCCCCAGGGGGCAACCTACGAGCAGTACTTC. The chain uses TRBV6-5 and TRBJ2-7, with TRBD1 matching over 8 bases. The CDR3 covers 16 residues. The germline CDR1 and CDR2 sequences are MNHEY and SVGAGI. After removal of 2 bases from V and 2 bases from J, the junction contained 8 bases not matched to a gene.